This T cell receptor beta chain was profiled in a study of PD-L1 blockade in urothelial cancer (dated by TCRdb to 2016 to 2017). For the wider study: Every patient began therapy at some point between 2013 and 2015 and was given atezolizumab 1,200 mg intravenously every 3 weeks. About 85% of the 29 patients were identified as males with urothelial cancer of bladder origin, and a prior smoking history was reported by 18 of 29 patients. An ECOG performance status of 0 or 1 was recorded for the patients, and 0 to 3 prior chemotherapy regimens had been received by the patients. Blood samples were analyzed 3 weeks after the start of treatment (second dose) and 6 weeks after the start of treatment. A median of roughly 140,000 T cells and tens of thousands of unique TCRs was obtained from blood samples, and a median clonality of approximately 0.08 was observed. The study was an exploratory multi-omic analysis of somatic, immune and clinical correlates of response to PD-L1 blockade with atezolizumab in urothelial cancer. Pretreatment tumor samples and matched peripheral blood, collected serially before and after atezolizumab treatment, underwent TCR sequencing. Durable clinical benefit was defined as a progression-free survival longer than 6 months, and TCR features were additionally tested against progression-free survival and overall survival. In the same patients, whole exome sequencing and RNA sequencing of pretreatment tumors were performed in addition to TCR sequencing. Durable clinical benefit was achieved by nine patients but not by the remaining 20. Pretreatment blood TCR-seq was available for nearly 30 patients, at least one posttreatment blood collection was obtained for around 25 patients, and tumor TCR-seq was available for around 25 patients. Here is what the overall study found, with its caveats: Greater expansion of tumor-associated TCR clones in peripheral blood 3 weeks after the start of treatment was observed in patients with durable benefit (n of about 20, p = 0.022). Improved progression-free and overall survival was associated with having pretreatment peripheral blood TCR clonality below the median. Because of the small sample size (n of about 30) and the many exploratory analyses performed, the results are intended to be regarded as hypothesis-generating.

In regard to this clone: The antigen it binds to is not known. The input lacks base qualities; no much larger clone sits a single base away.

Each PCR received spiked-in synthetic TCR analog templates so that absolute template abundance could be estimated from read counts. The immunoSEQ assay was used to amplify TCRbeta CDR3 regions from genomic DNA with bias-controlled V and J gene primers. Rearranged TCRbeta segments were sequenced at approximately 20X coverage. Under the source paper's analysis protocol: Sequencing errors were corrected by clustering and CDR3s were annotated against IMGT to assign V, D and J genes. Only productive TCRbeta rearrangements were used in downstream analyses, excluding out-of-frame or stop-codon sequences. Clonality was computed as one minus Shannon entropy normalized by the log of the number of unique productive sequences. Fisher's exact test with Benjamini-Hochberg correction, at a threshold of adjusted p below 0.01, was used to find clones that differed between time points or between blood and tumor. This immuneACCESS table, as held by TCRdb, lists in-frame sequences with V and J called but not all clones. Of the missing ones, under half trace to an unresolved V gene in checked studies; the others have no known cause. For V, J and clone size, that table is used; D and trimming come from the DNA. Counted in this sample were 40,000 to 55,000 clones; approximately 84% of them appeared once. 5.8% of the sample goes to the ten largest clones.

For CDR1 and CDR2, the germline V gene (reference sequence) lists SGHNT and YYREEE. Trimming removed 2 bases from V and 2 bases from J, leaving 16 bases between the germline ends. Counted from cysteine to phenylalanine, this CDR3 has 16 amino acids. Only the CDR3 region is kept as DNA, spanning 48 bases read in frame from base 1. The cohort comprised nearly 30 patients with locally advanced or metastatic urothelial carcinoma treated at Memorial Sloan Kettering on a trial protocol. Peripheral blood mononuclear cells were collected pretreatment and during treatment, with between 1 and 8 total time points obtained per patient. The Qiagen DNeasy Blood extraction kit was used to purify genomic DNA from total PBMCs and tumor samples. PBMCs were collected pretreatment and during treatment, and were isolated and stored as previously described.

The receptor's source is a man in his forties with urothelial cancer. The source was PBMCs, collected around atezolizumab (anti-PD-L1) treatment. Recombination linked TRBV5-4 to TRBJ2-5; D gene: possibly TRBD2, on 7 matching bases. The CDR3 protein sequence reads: CASSLGGVSGQETQYF. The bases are TGTGCCAGCAGCTTAGGGGGGGTTAGCGGACAAGAGACCCAGTACTTC.